The next 20 T cell receptor beta chains were all read from a single sample in a study of blood T cells in healthy people across ages. A second PCR of 7 to 11 cycles used a sample-barcoded 5' primer and a J-beta primer mix. TCRdb reprocessed the 5' RACE reads via MiXCR and lists one record per CDR3 protein. Of some 710,000 distinct CDR3 sequences detected, about half appear once; the ten largest clones hold 15% to 20%. The specimen sequenced was blood. The receptors were sampled from an elderly man in good health.

The V and J genes are TRBV7-9 and TRBJ2-2; TRBD2 is a possible D gene (5 bases). This CDR3 comprises 15 residues. V lost 5 bases and J 6 bases, leaving 16 bases between the germline ends. CDR1 and CDR2 (germline): SEHNR, FQNEAQ (reference sequence). CDR3 residues: CASSRLEVGAGELFF. CDR3 nucleotide sequence: TGTGCCAGCAGCCGCCTGGAGGTAGGCGCCGGGGAGCTGTTTTTT.

The genes are TRBV4-2 and TRBJ2-7; D not resolved. Germline values: CDR1 LGHNA, CDR2 YNFKEQ. Trimming took off 2 bases at V and 3 bases at J, with 11 bases between the two ends. The CDR3 length is 14 residues. CDR3 protein: CASSQRQALYEQYF. CDR3 DNA: TGTGCCAGCAGCCAACGGCAGGCCCTCTACGAGCAGTACTTC.

The rearrangement joins TRBV30 to TRBJ2-7; D is perhaps TRBD1 (6 bases). Trimming left V 3 bases short and J 3 bases short, with 18 bases between. The CDR3 loop spans 15 amino acids. Looked up from germline, CDR1 is GTSNPN and CDR2 is SVGIG (reference sequence). The CDR3, as DNA: TGTGCCTGGAGCGACACAGGGAGAGGCCTCTACGAGCAGTACTTC. It encodes CAWSDTGRGLYEQYF.

The rearrangement uses TRBV7-2 and TRBJ2-5; TRBD2 matches 8 bases. The CDR3 contains 15 residues. The germline gives CDR1 SGHTA, CDR2 FQGNSA. Unmatched junction bases numbered 11, after V lost 2 bases and J lost 9 bases. The CDR3 nucleotides read TGTGCCAGCAGCTTAACCTCGGCGGGAGGACAGCCCCAGTACTTC. Protein: CASSLTSAGGQPQYF.

The V and J genes are TRBV12-3 or TRBV12-4 and TRBJ2-3, with 11 bases fitting TRBD2. V lost 5 bases and J lost 1; bases outside the gene matches: 5. This CDR3 contains 16 residues. The CDR3 DNA follows: TGTGCCAGCAGTCCCTATAGCGGGAGGGGCACAGATACGCAGTATTTT. This sequence encodes CASSPYSGRGTDTQYF.

The CDR3 reads CASSQVVRGQRGQWETQYF. The CDR3, as DNA: TGTGCCAGCAGCCAAGTCGTTCGGGGCCAGAGGGGACAATGGGAGACCCAGTACTTC. V is TRBV4-2 and J is TRBJ2-5, with D maybe TRBD1 (6 bases). Deletions cut 1 base from V and 5 bases from J, with 26 bases between. CDR1 and CDR2 (germline): LGHNA, YNFKEQ. This CDR3 spans 19 amino acids.

This clonotype was counted many times. V gene TRBV5-1 combines with J gene TRBJ2-3; 11 bases align to TRBD2. The CDR3 consists of 16 residues. V gave up 0 bases and J gave up 2 bases; unmatched junction bases: 2. Per the germline V gene, CDR1 is SGHRS and CDR2 is YFSETQ. CDR3 coding DNA: TGCGCCAGCAGCTTGGAGGGACTAGCGGACACAGATACGCAGTATTTT. This translates into CASSLEGLADTDTQYF. The entire variable domain, with the rest obtained from reference TRBV5-1 and TRBJ2-3, is as follows: KAGVTQTPRYLIKTRGQQVTLSCSPISGHRSVSWYQQTPGQGLQFLFEYFSETQRNKGNFPGRFSGRQFSNSRSEMNVSTLELGDSALYLCASSLEGLADTDTQYFGPGTRLTVL.

A word on this clonotype: At one end the junction does not follow the germline gene, possibly because of a read error. The rearrangement links TRBV9 to TRBJ2-3; TRBD2 might be the D (5 bases). CDR3 size: 16 residues. CDR1 is SGDLS and CDR2 is YYNGEE in the germline V gene. CDR3 residues: CASGVVASLSTDTQYF. As DNA, the CDR3 is TGTGCCAGCGGCGTAGTGGCTAGCCTTAGCACAGATACGCAGTATTTT.

This clonotype was seen once. This chain joins TRBV4-3 and TRBJ2-3, with D possibly TRBD2 on 7 matching bases. Germline-derived CDR1 and CDR2 are LGHNA and YSLEER. The length of the CDR3 is 20 residues. V was cut by 4 bases and J by 2 bases, with 28 bases left in between. CDR3 sequence (DNA): TGCGCCAGCAGCCCCCGTTATTTGCGGGGGCCAGAACAACTCACAGATACGCAGTATTTT. Amino acids: CASSPRYLRGPEQLTDTQYF.

In this sample, this clonotype turned up a few times. J is TRBJ2-1 and V is TRBV5-1; TRBD2 aligns across 7 bases. The CDR3 is 13 residues long. The germline gives CDR1 SGHRS, CDR2 YFSETQ. V gave up 0 bases and J gave up 13 bases; unmatched junction bases: 7. Here the CDR3 DNA reads TGCGCCAGCAGCTTGGCCGAGACGGGAGGACAGTTCTTC. Translation gives CASSLAETGGQFF. Combining the CDR3 with reference TRBV5-1 and TRBJ2-1 gives the whole variable domain KAGVTQTPRYLIKTRGQQVTLSCSPISGHRSVSWYQQTPGQGLQFLFEYFSETQRNKGNFPGRFSGRQFSNSRSEMNVSTLELGDSALYLCASSLAETGGQFFGPGTRLTVL.

The sample holds a few counts of this clonotype. The chain employs TRBV29-1 and TRBJ1-2; D ambiguous. Germline CDR1 SQVTM, CDR2 ANQGSEA. The germline V and J ends were trimmed by 6 bases and 4 bases, with 15 bases remaining between them. The CDR3 length is 13 residues. DNA for the CDR3: TGCAGCGTGCAGGCCCCACTGGGCTATGGCTACACCTTC. Its translation: CSVQAPLGYGYTF.

This sequence joins TRBV7-2 and TRBJ2-3; 9 bases match TRBD2. V was pared by 1 base and J by 5 bases, with 10 bases of the junction left unmatched. The CDR3 totals 17 residues. In germline, CDR1 is SGHTA, CDR2 FQGNSA. DNA of the CDR3: TGTGCCAGCAGCTTAGGAGGGTTAGCGGGAGTTAAAGATACGCAGTATTTT. Its translation: CASSLGGLAGVKDTQYF. Looking up the rest from reference TRBV7-2 and TRBJ2-3 gives the full variable domain: GAGVSQSPSNKVTEKGKDVELRCDPISGHTALYWYRQSLGQGLEFLIYFQGNSAPDKSGLPSDRFSAERTGGSVSTLTIQRTQQEDSAVYLCASSLGGLAGVKDTQYFGPGTRLTVL.

CDR3 sequence (DNA): TGCGCCAGCAGCTTGGAAGGGACTAGACTCTACAATGAGCAGTTCTTC. It codes for CASSLEGTRLYNEQFF. V and J are TRBV5-1 and TRBJ2-1; 8 bases match TRBD2. The length of the CDR3 is 16 residues. Germline trimming cut 0 bases from V and 3 bases from J; bases unmatched to any gene: 5. Germline CDR1 is SGHRS and CDR2 is YFSETQ.

About this clonotype itself: With a much larger clone just one base away, this may be a read error. The chain employs TRBV10-3 and TRBJ2-5, with TRBD1 matching over 7 bases. After removal of 3 bases from V and 11 bases from J, the junction contained 18 bases not matched to a gene. Germline CDR1 and CDR2: ENHRY and SYGVKD. The CDR3 totals 16 residues. The CDR3 nucleotides are TGTGCCATCAGTGATGTCTTGGGGGCAGGGGGAAATGAGCAGTACTTC. Its protein is CAISDVLGAGGNEQYF.

This chain joins TRBV29-1 and TRBJ1-2; maybe TRBD1 (6 bases). CDR3 length: 12 residues. The germline V gene encodes CDR1 SQVTM and CDR2 ANQGSEA. V lost 3 bases and J lost 9, with 14 bases in between. The CDR3 DNA reads TGCAGCGTTGAGGACAGCTCCCATCGCTACACCTTC. Translated: CSVEDSSHRYTF.

A word on this clonotype: A much more abundant neighbour one base away suggests this may be a read error. The rearrangement links TRBV5-5 to TRBJ2-3; D remains unclear. Looked up from germline, CDR1 is SGHKS and CDR2 is YYEKEE (reference sequence). The CDR3 extends over 13 amino acids. The V gene lost 0 bases and the J gene lost 4 bases, with 6 bases spanning the gap. The DNA of the CDR3 is TGTGCCAGCAGCTTGGAGGCCCCAGATACGCAGTATTTT. Amino acids: CASSLEAPDTQYF.

The rearrangement joins TRBV15 to TRBJ2-7; 7 bases are a match to TRBD1. This CDR3 spans 16 amino acids. V trimming: 3 bases; J trimming: 1 base; junction bases outside the gene matches: 9. Germline CDR1 and CDR2: LNHNV and YYDKDF (reference sequence). The CDR3 protein is CATSSGYRDRSYEQYF. The CDR3 DNA reads TGTGCCACCAGCAGCGGATACCGGGACAGATCCTACGAGCAGTACTTC.

J is TRBJ2-5 and V is TRBV24-1, with TRBD1 matching over 8 bases. The germline gives CDR1 KGHDR, CDR2 SFDVKD. The CDR3 loop spans 15 amino acids. The V and J ends lost 3 bases and 5 bases, in that order; junction bases with no gene match: 7. In DNA, the CDR3 is TGTGCCACCAGTGATCGGACAGGGCTTATGGAGACCCAGTACTTC. Translated: CATSDRTGLMETQYF.

The chain uses TRBV9 and TRBJ2-3; D may be TRBD1 or TRBD2 (5 bases each). Trimming removed 3 bases from V and 4 bases from J, with 15 bases in between. Germline lookup yields CDR1 SGDLS and CDR2 YYNGEE. The CDR3 runs to 15 residues. CDR3 bases: TGTGCCAGCAGCGGGGGGTCCGGAGCGGCAGATACGCAGTATTTT. Its protein product is CASSGGSGAADTQYF. The whole variable domain, remainder taken from reference TRBV9 and TRBJ2-3, is DSGVTQTPKHLITATGQRVTLRCSPRSGDLSVYWYQQSLDQGLQFLIQYYNGEERAKGNILERFSAQQFPDLHSELNLSSLELGDSALYFCASSGGSGAADTQYFGPGTRLTVL.

As regards this clonotype: This clone may be a read error of a much larger clone one base away. The chain links TRBV28 to TRBJ2-5; TRBD2 might be the D (5 bases). This CDR3 spans 15 amino acids. Germline V gene lookup returns CDR1 MDHEN and CDR2 SYDVKM. The CDR3 reads CAGSPPSGHQETQYF. In DNA, the CDR3 is TGTGCCGGCAGCCCGCCCAGCGGTCACCAAGAGACCCAGTACTTC.